A selection of T cell receptor beta chains follows, all from one sample in a study of blood T cell repertoires in COVID-19. Measured with immunoSEQ multiplex PCR; TCRdb has only the in-frame clones, and not every one. The table shows some 110,000 clones, with less than 90% occurring only once. Material for sequencing was PBMCs or T cells enriched from blood (not recorded which). These receptors were taken from a young woman who had recovered from COVID-19. CDR3s include the opening cysteine and the closing phenylalanine or tryptophan.

j_call | cdr3_length | v_call | cdr3_aa
TRBJ1-5 | 16 | TRBV18 | CASSPSDRASNQPQHF
TRBJ2-3 | 14 | TRBV6-6 | CASSSRVRSDTQYF
TRBJ2-1 | 17 | TRBV27 | CASSFHFSSGSLNEQFF
TRBJ1-6 | 13 | TRBV2 | CASTWDSNSPLHF
TRBJ1-2 | 14 | TRBV25-1 | CASSLGQGSYGYTF
TRBJ2-2 | 16 | TRBV7-9 | CASSWRSAGPTGELFF
TRBJ1-6 | 15 | TRBV7-8 | CASSLVGTGGSPLHF
TRBJ2-1 | 15 | TRBV7-6 | CASSPGLAGRNEQFF
TRBJ2-7 | 13 | TRBV27 | CASSLATGDEQYF
TRBJ2-7 | 14 | TRBV5-1 | CASSFGQSSYEQYF
TRBJ1-4 | 17 | TRBV5-1 | CASSRGQGSITNEKLFF